Following are 21 T cell receptor beta chains from one sample sequenced in a study of T cell responses to AZD1222 COVID-19 vaccine. Clones were sequenced by immunoSEQ multiplex PCR, and TCRdb holds only the in-frame ones, with some missing. Here the sample spans 100,000 or so clones, 80% to 90% being singletons. Specimen: peripheral blood, collected on day 0 of AZD1222 vaccination. These receptors were taken from an adult in good health.

CDR3 amino acids: CSVGQNINQPQHF. CDR3 in DNA: TGCAGCGTAGGACAGAATATCAATCAGCCCCAGCATTTT. The chain links TRBV29-1 to TRBJ1-5, with a tentative D call TRBD1 (6 bases). CDR3 length equals 13 residues. V lost 6 bases to trimming and J lost 3 bases, with 12 bases between them. The germline V gene encodes CDR1 SQVTM and CDR2 ANQGSEA.

CDR3 nucleotide sequence: TGTGCCAGCAGATCCGACAGGGCCGTTCCCTACGAGCAGTACTTC. Residues: CASRSDRAVPYEQYF. The chain is built from TRBV27 and TRBJ2-7, with TRBD1 identical over 7 bases. Germline CDR1 and CDR2: MNHEY and SMNVEV (reference sequence). J lost 2 bases, V lost 6 bases, and 10 bases had no gene match. CDR3 size: 15 residues.

Notes on this clone: The germline gene is not matched at one end of the junction; a read error may be the cause. V is TRBV20-1 and J is TRBJ2-5; TRBD2 is a possible D gene (6 bases). CDR1 DFQATT and CDR2 SNEGSKA come from the germline V gene (reference sequence). The CDR3 loop spans 11 amino acids. The CDR3 region has the DNA TGCAGTGCTAGAGATGTGGGAGGAGTAGACTTC. Translation gives CSARDVGGVDF.

The chain couples TRBV27 to TRBJ1-2; a weak D match, TRBD1 (5 bases). This CDR3 contains 13 residues. V was trimmed by 5 bases and J by 8 bases, leaving 15 bases between them. Germline assignment: CDR1 MNHEY and CDR2 SMNVEV (reference sequence). The CDR3 spells CASSLRPGDGYTF. The CDR3 nucleotides read TGTGCCAGCAGTCTCCGTCCCGGGGACGGCTACACCTTC.

The rearrangement joins TRBV5-5 to TRBJ1-1; 7 nucleotides line up with TRBD1. CDR1 is SGHKS and CDR2 is YYEKEE in the germline V gene (reference sequence). This CDR3 has 16 amino acids. With V trimmed by 4 bases and J by 2 bases, 11 bases remained unmatched. The CDR3 DNA reads as TGTGCCAGCAGCCTCTACCGGGACAGCCCAAACACTGAAGCTTTCTTT. This translates into CASSLYRDSPNTEAFF. The entire variable domain, with the rest obtained from reference TRBV5-5 and TRBJ1-1, is as follows: DAGVTQSPTHLIKTRGQQVTLRCSPISGHKSVSWYQQVLGQGPQFIFQYYEKEERGRGNFPDRFSARQFPNYSSELNVNALLLGDSALYLCASSLYRDSPNTEAFFGQGTRLTVV.

This chain uses TRBV27 with TRBJ2-1; 10 nucleotides align to TRBD2. The CDR3 loop spans 14 amino acids. Germline CDR1 reads MNHEY; CDR2 reads SMNVEV (reference sequence). The trim removed 6 bases at V and 4 bases at J, leaving 3 bases unmatched. CDR3 in amino acids: CASRLAGVYNEQFF. The CDR3 DNA reads as TGTGCCAGCAGGCTAGCGGGGGTTTACAATGAGCAGTTCTTC.

CDR3 bases: TGTGCCAGCGGGGTACAGGGAGAGGGTCAGCCCCAGCATTTT. The encoded protein is CASGVQGEGQPQHF. V usage is TRBV6-5 and J usage is TRBJ1-5; tentative D call: TRBD1 (6 bases). The CDR3 has 14 residues. The germline V gene has CDR1 MNHEY and CDR2 SVGAGI. The germline V and J ends were trimmed by 8 bases and 6 bases, with 17 bases remaining between them.

V is TRBV12-3 or TRBV12-4 and J is TRBJ1-6, with 7 nucleotides matching TRBD1. V dropped 6 bases and J dropped 6; count of bases not matched to a gene: 2. There are 13 residues in the CDR3. The CDR3 sequence: CASRRDSNSPLHF. The CDR3 DNA reads as TGTGCCAGCAGAAGGGACAGTAATTCACCCCTCCACTTT.

V gene TRBV19 combines with J gene TRBJ1-2; D gene uncertain. The CDR3 loop spans 14 amino acids. The V and J ends lost 7 bases and 7 bases respectively, with 19 bases between them. Germline CDR1 LNHDA, CDR2 SQIVND (reference sequence). The CDR3 region has the DNA TGTGCCAGTACTTACGGAACAGAGTCTGGTGGCTACACCTTC. Translated: CASTYGTESGGYTF.

The chain carries TRBV27 and TRBJ1-4, with D possibly TRBD1 on 6 matching bases. The V gene's germline CDR1 is MNHEY and CDR2 SMNVEV (reference sequence). Trimming shortened V by 5 bases and J by 1 base, and 17 bases separated the two germline ends. The CDR3 extends over 17 amino acids. As DNA, the CDR3 is TGTGCCAGCAGTCCCAACAGGGCCGGTGGAACTAATGAAAAACTGTTTTTT. Protein product: CASSPNRAGGTNEKLFF.

The chain uses TRBV25-1 and TRBJ1-5; no firm D call. V dropped 6 bases and J dropped 7 bases, with 19 bases sitting between them. CDR3 length: 15 amino acids. CDR1 MGHDK and CDR2 SYGVNS come from the germline V gene. The CDR3: CASRTPGRAEQPQHF. In DNA, the CDR3 is TGTGCCAGCAGGACGCCGGGTAGGGCGGAACAGCCCCAGCATTTT.

This rearrangement joins TRBV27 to TRBJ2-5, with unresolved D. Trimming removed 6 bases from V and 5 bases from J, with 7 bases in between. The CDR3 totals 11 residues. Germline CDR1 is MNHEY and CDR2 is SMNVEV (reference sequence). The CDR3 bases are TGTGCCAGCAGCCCCGGTGAGACCCAGTACTTC. Protein product: CASSPGETQYF.

The chain employs TRBV12-3 or TRBV12-4 and TRBJ2-5; 7 bases agree with TRBD2. The J segment lost 6 bases and the V segment lost 4 bases, leaving 5 bases of the junction unmatched. CDR3 length: 13 residues. CDR3 nucleotide sequence: TGTGCCAGCAGTTGGGGGGGATTGCAGACCCAGTACTTC. It specifies CASSWGGLQTQYF.

The genes are TRBV19 and TRBJ1-5; D unresolved. The CDR3 is made up of 13 amino acids. Trimming took 6 bases from V and 3 from J, leaving 9 bases between them. CDR1 LNHDA and CDR2 SQIVND come from the germline V gene (reference sequence). The CDR3: CASRDRYNQPQHF. CDR3 nucleotides: TGTGCCAGTAGAGACCGCTACAATCAGCCCCAGCATTTT.

The rearrangement links TRBV12-3 or TRBV12-4 to TRBJ1-6; TRBD1 is a possible D gene (5 bases). The CDR3 totals 13 residues. V shed 3 bases and J shed 10 bases, with 10 bases lying between them. In nucleotides, the CDR3 is TGTGCCAGCAGTTTGGAGGGGCTATCACCCCTCCACTTT. It encodes CASSLEGLSPLHF.

The rearrangement uses TRBV3-1 (or the pseudogene TRBV3-2) and TRBJ1-3, with D uncertain. The CDR3 totals 15 residues. Germline CDR1 LGHDT, CDR2 YNNKEL (reference sequence). V lost 2 bases, J lost 0 bases, and 8 bases lay in between. CDR3 amino acids: CASSQRVSSGNTIYF. CDR3 nucleotide sequence: TGTGCCAGCAGCCAAAGAGTCTCCTCTGGAAACACCATATATTTT.

The chain joins TRBV5-6 to TRBJ1-1; D may be TRBD1 (5 bases). This CDR3 spans 14 amino acids. The germline V and J ends were trimmed by 7 bases and 0 bases, with 13 bases remaining between them. Germline loops: CDR1 SGHDT, CDR2 YYEEEE. The CDR3: CASLQGPVNTEAFF. CDR3 DNA sequence: TGTGCCAGCTTGCAGGGTCCGGTGAACACTGAAGCTTTCTTT.

DNA for the CDR3: TGTGCCAGCAGCCGTTGGACAGGGCGAGAGACCCAGTACTTC. This sequence encodes CASSRWTGRETQYF. The chain is built from TRBV5-8 and TRBJ2-5; TRBD1 agrees at 8 bases. Germline loops: CDR1 SGHTS, CDR2 YDEGEE. V shed 4 bases, J shed 4 bases, and the junction held 6 bases outside the gene matches. The CDR3 loop spans 14 amino acids.

This chain connects TRBV11-1 to TRBJ1-1; D is unclear. The CDR3 totals 14 residues. The ends were cut back, 4 bases at V and 8 bases at J, with 17 bases in the middle. Germline V gene data show CDR1 as SGHAT and CDR2 as FQDESV (reference sequence). CDR3 sequence: CASSSGSPKKEAFF. The CDR3 coding sequence is TGTGCCAGCAGCTCCGGTAGCCCGAAGAAAGAAGCTTTCTTT.

The chain has TRBV19 and TRBJ1-5; D uncertain. The CDR3 is 13 residues long. In germline, CDR1 is LNHDA, CDR2 SQIVND (reference sequence). V lost 7 bases to trimming and J lost 2 bases, with 9 bases between them. This chain's CDR3 is CASMTGGNQPQHF. CDR3 nucleotides: TGTGCCAGTATGACTGGGGGCAATCAGCCCCAGCATTTT.

This clone has only a few counts. V and J are TRBV9 and TRBJ1-1; tentative D call: TRBD1 (6 bases). This CDR3 spans 15 amino acids. The germline CDR1 and CDR2 sequences are SGDLS and YYNGEE. V gave up 4 bases and J gave up 3 bases, with 16 bases separating them. This CDR3 reads CASSTGQTKDTEAFF. CDR3 sequence (DNA): TGTGCCAGCAGCACGGGACAAACGAAGGACACTGAAGCTTTCTTT.